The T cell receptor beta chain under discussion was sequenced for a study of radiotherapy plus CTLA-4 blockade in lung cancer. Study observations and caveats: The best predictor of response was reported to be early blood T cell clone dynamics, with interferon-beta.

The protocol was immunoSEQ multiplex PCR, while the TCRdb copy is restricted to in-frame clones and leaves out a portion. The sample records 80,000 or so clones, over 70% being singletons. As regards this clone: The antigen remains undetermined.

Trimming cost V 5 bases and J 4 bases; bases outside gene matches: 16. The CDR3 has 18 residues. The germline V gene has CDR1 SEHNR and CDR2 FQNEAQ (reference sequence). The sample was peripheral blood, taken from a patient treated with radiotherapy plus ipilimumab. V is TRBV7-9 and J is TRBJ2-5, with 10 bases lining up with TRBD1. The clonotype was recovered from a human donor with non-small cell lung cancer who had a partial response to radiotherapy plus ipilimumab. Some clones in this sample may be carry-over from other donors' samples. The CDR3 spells CASSRGKRQGAGGETQYF. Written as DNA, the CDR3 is TGTGCCAGCAGCCGGGGAAAACGACAGGGGGCGGGGGGAGAGACCCAGTACTTC. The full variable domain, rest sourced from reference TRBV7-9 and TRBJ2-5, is DTGVSQNPRHKITKRGQNVTFRCDPISEHNRLYWYRQTLGQGPEFLTYFQNEAQLEKSRLLSDRFSAERPKGSFSTLEIQRTEQGDSAMYLCASSRGKRQGAGGETQYFGPGTRLLVL.